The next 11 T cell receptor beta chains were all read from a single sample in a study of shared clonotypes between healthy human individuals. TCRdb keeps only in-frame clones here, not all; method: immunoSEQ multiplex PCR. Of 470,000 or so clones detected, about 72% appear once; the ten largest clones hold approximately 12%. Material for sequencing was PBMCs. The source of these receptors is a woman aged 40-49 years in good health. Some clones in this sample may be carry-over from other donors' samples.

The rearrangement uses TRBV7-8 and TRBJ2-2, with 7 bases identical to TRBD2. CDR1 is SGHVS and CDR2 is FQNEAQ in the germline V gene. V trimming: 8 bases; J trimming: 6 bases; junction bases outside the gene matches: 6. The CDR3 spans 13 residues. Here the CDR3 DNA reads TGTGCCAGCCCTGCGGCGGGAGCCGGGGAGCTGTTTTTT. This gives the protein CASPAAGAGELFF.

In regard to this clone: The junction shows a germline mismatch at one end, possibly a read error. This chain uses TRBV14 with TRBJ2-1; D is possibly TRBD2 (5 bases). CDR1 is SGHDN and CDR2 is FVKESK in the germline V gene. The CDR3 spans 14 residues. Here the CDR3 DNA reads TGTGCCAGCACCCCGTGGACTTCCTTCAATGAGCAGTTCTTC. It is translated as CASTPWTSFNEQFF.

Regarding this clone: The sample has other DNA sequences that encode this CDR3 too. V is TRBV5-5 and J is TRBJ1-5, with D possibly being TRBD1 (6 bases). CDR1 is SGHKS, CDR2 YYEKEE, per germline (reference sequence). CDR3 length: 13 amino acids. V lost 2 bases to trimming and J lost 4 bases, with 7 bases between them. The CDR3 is CASSFDRNQPQHF. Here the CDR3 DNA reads TGTGCCAGCAGCTTCGACAGGAATCAGCCCCAGCATTTT.

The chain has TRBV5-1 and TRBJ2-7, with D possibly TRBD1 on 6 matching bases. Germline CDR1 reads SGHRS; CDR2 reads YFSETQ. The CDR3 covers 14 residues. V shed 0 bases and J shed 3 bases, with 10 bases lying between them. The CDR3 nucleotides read TGCGCCAGCAGCTTGGACAGGGCACTCTACGAGCAGTACTTC. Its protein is CASSLDRALYEQYF. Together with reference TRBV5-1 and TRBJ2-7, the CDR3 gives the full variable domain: KAGVTQTPRYLIKTRGQQVTLSCSPISGHRSVSWYQQTPGQGLQFLFEYFSETQRNKGNFPGRFSGRQFSNSRSEMNVSTLELGDSALYLCASSLDRALYEQYFGPGTRLTVT.

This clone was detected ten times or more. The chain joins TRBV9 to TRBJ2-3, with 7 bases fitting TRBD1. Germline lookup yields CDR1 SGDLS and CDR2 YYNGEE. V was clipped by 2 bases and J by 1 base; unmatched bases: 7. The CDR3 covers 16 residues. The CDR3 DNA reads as TGTGCCAGCAGCGTCGGTAACAGGGGAGGCACAGATACGCAGTATTTT. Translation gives CASSVGNRGGTDTQYF.

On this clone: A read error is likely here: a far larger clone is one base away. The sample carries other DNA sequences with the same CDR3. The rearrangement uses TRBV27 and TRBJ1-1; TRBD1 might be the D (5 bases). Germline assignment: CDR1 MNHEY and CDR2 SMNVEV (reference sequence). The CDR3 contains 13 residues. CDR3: CASSLWGSREAFF. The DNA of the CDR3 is TGTGCCAGCAGTTTATGGGGATCCAGGGAAGCCTTCTTT.

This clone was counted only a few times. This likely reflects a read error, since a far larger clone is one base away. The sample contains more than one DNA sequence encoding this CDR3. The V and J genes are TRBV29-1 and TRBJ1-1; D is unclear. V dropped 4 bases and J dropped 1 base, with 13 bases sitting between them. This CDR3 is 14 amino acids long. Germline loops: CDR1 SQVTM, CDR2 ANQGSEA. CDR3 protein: CSVASGASNTEAFF. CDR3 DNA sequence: TGCAGCGTTGCCTCCGGAGCGTCGAACACTGAAGCTTTCTTT.

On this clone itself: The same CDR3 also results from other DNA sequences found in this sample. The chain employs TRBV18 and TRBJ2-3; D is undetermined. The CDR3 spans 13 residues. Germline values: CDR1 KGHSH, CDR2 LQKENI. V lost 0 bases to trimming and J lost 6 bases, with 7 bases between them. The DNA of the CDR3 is TGTGCCAGCTCACCACCCCAAACCGATACGCAGTATTTT. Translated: CASSPPQTDTQYF.

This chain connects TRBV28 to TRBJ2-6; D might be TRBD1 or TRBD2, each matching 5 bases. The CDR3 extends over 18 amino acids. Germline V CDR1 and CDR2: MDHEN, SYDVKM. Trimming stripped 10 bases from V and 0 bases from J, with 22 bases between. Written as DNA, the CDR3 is TGTGCCACCCTCTCCCCTTTTGGGACCTACTCTGGGGCCAACGTCCTGACTTTC. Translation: CATLSPFGTYSGANVLTF.

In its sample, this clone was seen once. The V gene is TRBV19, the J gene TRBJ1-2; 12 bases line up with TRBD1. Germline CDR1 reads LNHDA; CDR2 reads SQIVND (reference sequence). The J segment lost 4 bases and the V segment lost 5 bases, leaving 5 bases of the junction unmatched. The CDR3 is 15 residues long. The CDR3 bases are TGTGCCAGTAGTGCGGGACAGGGGGCAGGCTATGGCTACACCTTC. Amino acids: CASSAGQGAGYGYTF.

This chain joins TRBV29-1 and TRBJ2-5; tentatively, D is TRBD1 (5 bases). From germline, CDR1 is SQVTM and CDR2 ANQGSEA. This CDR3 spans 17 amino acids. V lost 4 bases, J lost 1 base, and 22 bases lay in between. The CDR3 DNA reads TGCAGCGTTGTTAACTTCTGGGTAGCAGGGCCCCAAGAGACCCAGTACTTC. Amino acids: CSVVNFWVAGPQETQYF.